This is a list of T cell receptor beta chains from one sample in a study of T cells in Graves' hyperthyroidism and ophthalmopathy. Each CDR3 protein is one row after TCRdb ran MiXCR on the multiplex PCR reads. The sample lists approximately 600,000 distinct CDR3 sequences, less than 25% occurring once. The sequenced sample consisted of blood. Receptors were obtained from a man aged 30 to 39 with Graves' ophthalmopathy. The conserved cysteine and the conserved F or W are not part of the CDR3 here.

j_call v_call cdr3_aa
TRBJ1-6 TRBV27 ASQNYKGAGVAGSPLH
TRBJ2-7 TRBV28 ASSLWSQTRAIEQY
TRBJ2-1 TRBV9 ASSVGGASYNEQF
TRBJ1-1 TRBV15 ATTWAALGNTEAF
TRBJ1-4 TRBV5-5 ASSFYGRGDANERLF
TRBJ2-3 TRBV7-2 ASSLLGPDTQY
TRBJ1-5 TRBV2 ASSDGVGGQPQH
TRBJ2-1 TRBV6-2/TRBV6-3 ASSYTLATEQF
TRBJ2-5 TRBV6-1 ASSEWPSETQY
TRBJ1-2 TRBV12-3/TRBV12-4 ASSPRGRGDGYT
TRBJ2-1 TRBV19 ASREVGRNSYNEQF
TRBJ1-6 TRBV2 ASRHRNSPLH
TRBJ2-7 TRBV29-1 SVGQGEGEQY
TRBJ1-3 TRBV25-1 ASSGLRQGRPGNTIY
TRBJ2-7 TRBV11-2 ASSLASGTMGYEQY
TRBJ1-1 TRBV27 ASSLGGRANTEAF
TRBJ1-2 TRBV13 ASSSTQTGDYGYT
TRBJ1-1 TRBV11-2 ASSSQTGGRTEAF
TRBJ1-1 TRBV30 AWSVGNEAF
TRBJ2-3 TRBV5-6 ASSLGDAQY
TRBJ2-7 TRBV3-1 ASSQDVSEQY
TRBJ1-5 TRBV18 ASSPPGGTGMSNQPQH
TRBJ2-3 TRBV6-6 ASSYSGQGIVTDTQY
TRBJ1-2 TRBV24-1 ATSAYGTDYGYT
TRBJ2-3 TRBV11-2 ASSLAGRADDTQY
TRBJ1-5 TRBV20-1 SAIAGGLIDQPQH
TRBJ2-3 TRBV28 ASSFGGRASNTQY
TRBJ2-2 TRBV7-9 ASSLAPPSGKTAGELF
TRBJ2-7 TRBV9 ASSVGENPAYEQY
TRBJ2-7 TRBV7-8 ASSLAQGTVGYEQY
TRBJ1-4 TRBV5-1 ASSLGGKYTEKLF
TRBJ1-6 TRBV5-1 ASSFSDRGNSPLH
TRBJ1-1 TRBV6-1 ASRRPDEAF
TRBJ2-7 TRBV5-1 ASRGTFYEQY
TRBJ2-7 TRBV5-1 ASSTSSTNGTIYEQY
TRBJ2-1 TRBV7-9 ASSSAAGPYNEQF
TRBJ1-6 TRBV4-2 ASSQDGDLRSPLH
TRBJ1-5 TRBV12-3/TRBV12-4 ASSLGRGEPQH
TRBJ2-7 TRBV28 ASSLFGLAGYYEQY
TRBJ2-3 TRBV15 ATSSSGAADTQY
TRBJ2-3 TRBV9 ASSVEGGPTDTQY
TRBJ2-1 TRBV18 ASSPPAINEQF
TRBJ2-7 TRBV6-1 ASSYLRPGGDEQY
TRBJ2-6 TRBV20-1 SAAGWRAGANVLT
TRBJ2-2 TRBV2 ASSGGQHTGELF